The T cell receptor beta chain under discussion was sequenced for a study of naive and memory T cell subsets. This clonotype was counted a few times. Sample treatment: skin biopsy from PPD injection site in Mantoux-positive individual. A UMI-containing oligonucleotide was joined by 3' ligation to the TCR cDNA template. Skin biopsies came from PPD injection sites in Mantoux-positive individuals. J gave up 5 bases and V 0 bases, and 5 bases lay outside the gene matches. The CDR3 consists of 16 residues. Germline V gene sequence: CDR1 SGDLS, CDR2 YYNGEE. The SP2 primer and nested alpha and beta constant region primers amplified ligated cDNA in four rounds. MiXCR, applied by TCRdb to the UMI-ligation and nested PCR reads, yields one record per CDR3 protein. Of tens of thousands of distinct CDR3 sequences in the sample, roughly 7.3% were seen once.

The material was skin, obtained from a tuberculin skin test site. This rearrangement joins TRBV9 to TRBJ1-2; 12 nucleotides line up with TRBD1. The TCR originated in an adult in good health. CDR3 in DNA: TGTGCCAGCAGCGTAGCTACGGGACAGGGGGCGTATGGCTACACCTTC. It is translated as CASSVATGQGAYGYTF.